The rows below give T cell receptor beta chains drawn from one sample of a study of T-cell memory formation after mild COVID-19. TCRdb itself ran the 5' RACE reads through MiXCR, one entry per CDR3 protein. This sample has about 160,000 distinct CDR3 sequences, with roughly 30% found just once. Source material: PBMCs or a T cell subset sorted from them (not recorded which). The source of these receptors is an adult woman who had mild COVID-19 (a few samples of this study predate the infection). Cell type and time point are not known. Both conserved end residues are part of each CDR3. A D gene is named only where the DNA matches it firmly. Size is stated for part of the rows, as once, few or many counts, or as a class when the clone is expanded.

j_gene: TRBJ2-7; abundance: -; v_gene: TRBV29-1; d_gene: -; CDR3aa: CSVGGGEQYF; CDR3nt: TGCAGCGTGGGGGGCGGCGAGCAGTACTTC
j_gene: TRBJ2-2; abundance: few; v_gene: TRBV7-2; d_gene: -; CDR3aa: CASSLQGGGELFF; CDR3nt: TGTGCCAGCAGCTTACAGGGTGGCGGGGAGCTGTTTTTT
j_gene: TRBJ1-2; abundance: -; v_gene: TRBV4-2; d_gene: -; CDR3aa: CASSQDMGQDNYGYTF; CDR3nt: TGTGCCAGCAGCCAAGATATGGGACAAGATAACTATGGCTACACCTTC
j_gene: TRBJ2-7; abundance: -; v_gene: TRBV18; d_gene: TRBD1; CDR3aa: CASSPGDRAYEQYF; CDR3nt: TGTGCCAGCTCACCAGGCGACAGGGCCTACGAGCAGTACTTC
j_gene: TRBJ1-1; abundance: -; v_gene: TRBV6-5; d_gene: -; CDR3aa: CASSFGVGNTEAFF; CDR3nt: TGTGCCAGCAGCTTTGGGGTTGGGAACACTGAAGCTTTCTTT
j_gene: TRBJ2-7; abundance: few; v_gene: TRBV9; d_gene: -; CDR3aa: CASSVGSGTHEQYF; CDR3nt: TGTGCCAGCAGCGTCGGATCCGGGACCCACGAGCAGTACTTC
j_gene: TRBJ1-1; abundance: few; v_gene: TRBV4-1; d_gene: -; CDR3aa: CASSQGGGLGTEAFF; CDR3nt: TGCGCCAGCAGCCAAGGGGGAGGTTTAGGCACTGAAGCTTTCTTT
j_gene: TRBJ1-1; abundance: few; v_gene: TRBV7-2; d_gene: -; CDR3aa: CASSLAGARETEAFF; CDR3nt: TGTGCCAGCAGCTTAGCGGGGGCAAGGGAAACTGAAGCTTTCTTT
j_gene: TRBJ2-1; abundance: few; v_gene: TRBV2; d_gene: TRBD2; CDR3aa: CASTGTSGGWSEQFF; CDR3nt: TGTGCCAGCACCGGGACTAGCGGGGGTTGGAGTGAGCAGTTCTTC
j_gene: TRBJ2-4; abundance: few; v_gene: TRBV7-7; d_gene: TRBD1; CDR3aa: CASSQGTGAWIAKNIQYF; CDR3nt: TGTGCCAGCAGCCAGGGGACAGGGGCTTGGATAGCCAAAAACATTCAGTACTTC
j_gene: TRBJ2-1; abundance: -; v_gene: TRBV7-6; d_gene: TRBD2; CDR3aa: CASSPASLAEQFF; CDR3nt: TGTGCCAGCAGCCCAGCTTCACTAGCGGAGCAGTTCTTC
j_gene: TRBJ2-5; abundance: -; v_gene: TRBV5-1; d_gene: -; CDR3aa: CASSLRDYQETQYF; CDR3nt: TGCGCCAGCAGCTTGCGGGACTACCAAGAGACCCAGTACTTC
j_gene: TRBJ2-7; abundance: -; v_gene: TRBV5-1; d_gene: -; CDR3aa: CASSRGASSYEQYF; CDR3nt: TGCGCCAGCAGCCGAGGGGCGTCCTCCTACGAGCAGTACTTC
j_gene: TRBJ2-7; abundance: many; v_gene: TRBV5-1; d_gene: TRBD2; CDR3aa: CASSSGLAATYEQYF; CDR3nt: TGCGCCAGCAGCTCGGGACTAGCGGCCACCTACGAGCAGTACTTC
j_gene: TRBJ1-1; abundance: -; v_gene: TRBV2; d_gene: -; CDR3aa: CASSADSGTTGAFF; CDR3nt: TGTGCCAGCAGTGCGGACTCTGGGACGACAGGAGCTTTCTTT
j_gene: TRBJ2-7; abundance: few; v_gene: TRBV20-1; d_gene: TRBD2; CDR3aa: CSASKTSGSSYEQYF; CDR3nt: TGCAGTGCTAGTAAGACTAGCGGGAGTTCCTACGAGCAGTACTTC
j_gene: TRBJ2-7; abundance: -; v_gene: TRBV6-5; d_gene: TRBD1; CDR3aa: CASSYGQGAYEQYF; CDR3nt: TGTGCCAGCAGTTACGGACAGGGGGCCTACGAGCAGTACTTC
j_gene: TRBJ2-2; abundance: -; v_gene: TRBV11-3; d_gene: -; CDR3aa: CASSATGSVSTGELFF; CDR3nt: TGTGCCAGCAGCGCCACAGGGTCGGTTAGCACCGGGGAGCTGTTTTTT
j_gene: TRBJ1-4; abundance: few; v_gene: TRBV21-1; d_gene: -; CDR3aa: CASSTRTGVLPFF; CDR3nt: TGTGCCAGCAGCACCCGGACAGGGGTCCTTCCGTTCTTT
j_gene: TRBJ2-1; abundance: -; v_gene: TRBV27; d_gene: -; CDR3aa: CASSLSYTGSYNEQFF; CDR3nt: TGTGCCAGCAGTTTATCGTATACAGGATCCTACAATGAGCAGTTCTTC
j_gene: TRBJ1-5; abundance: few; v_gene: TRBV7-9; d_gene: -; CDR3aa: CASSFDSYQPQHF; CDR3nt: TGTGCCAGCAGCTTCGACAGCTATCAGCCCCAGCATTTT
j_gene: TRBJ2-5; abundance: -; v_gene: TRBV12-3/TRBV12-4; d_gene: -; CDR3aa: CASRKGIQETQYF; CDR3nt: TGTGCCAGCAGGAAGGGTATCCAAGAGACCCAGTACTTC
j_gene: TRBJ2-1; abundance: -; v_gene: TRBV11-3; d_gene: -; CDR3aa: CASSSSPQLEQFF; CDR3nt: TGTGCCAGCAGCTCGTCCCCCCAGCTTGAGCAGTTCTTC
j_gene: TRBJ1-2; abundance: few; v_gene: TRBV5-1; d_gene: -; CDR3aa: CASSPGQYYGYTF; CDR3nt: TGCGCCAGCTCCCCAGGACAATACTATGGCTACACCTTC
j_gene: TRBJ1-2; abundance: -; v_gene: TRBV20-1; d_gene: -; CDR3aa: CSARSGYSALYGYTF; CDR3nt: TGCAGTGCCAGGAGTGGCTACAGCGCATTATATGGCTACACCTTC
j_gene: TRBJ2-1; abundance: few; v_gene: TRBV29-1; d_gene: -; CDR3aa: CSGGLYNEQFF; CDR3nt: TGCAGCGGGGGGTTATACAATGAGCAGTTCTTC
j_gene: TRBJ2-1; abundance: many; v_gene: TRBV10-2; d_gene: -; CDR3aa: CASSELNNEQFF; CDR3nt: TGCGCCAGCAGTGAGCTCAACAATGAGCAGTTCTTC
j_gene: TRBJ2-1; abundance: few; v_gene: TRBV6-6; d_gene: TRBD2; CDR3aa: CASSYSGLAGVYNEQFF; CDR3nt: TGTGCCAGCAGTTACTCGGGACTAGCGGGAGTGTACAATGAGCAGTTCTTC
j_gene: TRBJ2-6; abundance: few; v_gene: TRBV7-9; d_gene: -; CDR3aa: CASSLGRVNSGANVLTF; CDR3nt: TGTGCCAGCAGCTTAGGGCGTGTCAACTCTGGGGCCAACGTCCTGACTTTC
j_gene: TRBJ2-3; abundance: -; v_gene: TRBV7-7; d_gene: TRBD2; CDR3aa: CASSPGLAGKADTQYF; CDR3nt: TGTGCTAGCAGCCCGGGACTAGCGGGAAAGGCAGATACGCAGTATTTT
j_gene: TRBJ2-5; abundance: -; v_gene: TRBV14; d_gene: TRBD2; CDR3aa: CASSFLAGYKETQYF; CDR3nt: TGTGCCAGCAGCTTCCTAGCGGGGTATAAGGAGACCCAGTACTTC
j_gene: TRBJ1-2; abundance: -; v_gene: TRBV24-1; d_gene: TRBD1; CDR3aa: CATSDSTGSDLLFYTF; CDR3nt: TGTGCCACCAGTGATTCGACAGGGTCGGACTTACTTTTCTACACCTTC
j_gene: TRBJ1-1; abundance: -; v_gene: TRBV6-6; d_gene: -; CDR3aa: CASSYGRLPNTEAFF; CDR3nt: TGTGCCAGCAGTTACGGGCGACTGCCTAACACTGAAGCTTTCTTT
j_gene: TRBJ2-1; abundance: -; v_gene: TRBV27; d_gene: TRBD1; CDR3aa: CASSPLGQVFNEQFF; CDR3nt: TGTGCCAGCAGTCCCCTCGGACAGGTATTCAATGAGCAGTTCTTC
j_gene: TRBJ1-4; abundance: -; v_gene: TRBV3-1; d_gene: -; CDR3aa: CASSRRAAEKLFF; CDR3nt: TGTGCCAGCAGCCGAAGGGCAGCTGAAAAACTGTTTTTT
j_gene: TRBJ2-5; abundance: -; v_gene: TRBV11-2; d_gene: TRBD2; CDR3aa: CASSLSGGRGETQYF; CDR3nt: TGTGCCAGCAGCCTTAGCGGGGGGCGGGGAGAGACCCAGTACTTC
j_gene: TRBJ2-1; abundance: -; v_gene: TRBV12-3/TRBV12-4; d_gene: TRBD1; CDR3aa: CASSPTSTGGGNEQFF; CDR3nt: TGTGCCAGCAGTCCCACCTCGACAGGGGGTGGGAATGAGCAGTTCTTC
j_gene: TRBJ2-1; abundance: -; v_gene: TRBV6-2/TRBV6-3; d_gene: -; CDR3aa: CAVSLRNNEQFF; CDR3nt: TGTGCCGTATCACTGCGAAACAATGAGCAGTTCTTC
j_gene: TRBJ2-1; abundance: -; v_gene: TRBV27; d_gene: TRBD1; CDR3aa: CASRPTGNYNEQFF; CDR3nt: TGTGCCAGCAGGCCGACAGGGAATTACAATGAGCAGTTCTTC
j_gene: TRBJ2-7; abundance: few; v_gene: TRBV12-3/TRBV12-4; d_gene: -; CDR3aa: CASSWFEGYEQYF; CDR3nt: TGTGCCAGCAGTTGGTTTGAGGGCTACGAGCAGTACTTC
j_gene: TRBJ2-7; abundance: -; v_gene: TRBV6-5; d_gene: TRBD2; CDR3aa: CASREGTSSRNEQYF; CDR3nt: TGTGCCAGCAGGGAAGGGACTAGTAGCCGAAACGAGCAGTACTTC
j_gene: TRBJ1-2; abundance: once; v_gene: TRBV5-1; d_gene: -; CDR3aa: CASSNLGSGYTF; CDR3nt: TGCGCCAGCAGCAACCTTGGGTCGGGCTACACCTTC
j_gene: TRBJ2-1; abundance: -; v_gene: TRBV27; d_gene: -; CDR3aa: CASSFWTPYNEQFF; CDR3nt: TGTGCCAGCAGTTTTTGGACTCCTTACAATGAGCAGTTCTTC
j_gene: TRBJ2-5; abundance: few; v_gene: TRBV7-8; d_gene: -; CDR3aa: CASSHVKGGTQYF; CDR3nt: TGTGCCAGCAGCCACGTGAAGGGGGGGACCCAGTACTTC
j_gene: TRBJ2-3; abundance: -; v_gene: TRBV12-3/TRBV12-4; d_gene: TRBD2; CDR3aa: CASSLIAGAPDTQYF; CDR3nt: TGTGCCAGCAGTTTAATAGCGGGAGCCCCAGATACGCAGTATTTT
j_gene: TRBJ2-3; abundance: few; v_gene: TRBV7-8; d_gene: -; CDR3aa: CASSLDAGYSTDTQYF; CDR3nt: TGTGCCAGCAGCTTAGATGCGGGATACAGCACAGATACGCAGTATTTT
j_gene: TRBJ2-1; abundance: few; v_gene: TRBV20-1; d_gene: -; CDR3aa: CSATYNEQFF; CDR3nt: TGCAGTGCTACCTACAATGAGCAGTTCTTC
j_gene: TRBJ1-2; abundance: few; v_gene: TRBV20-1; d_gene: -; CDR3aa: CSAPSPGPTASGYTF; CDR3nt: TGCAGTGCCCCCTCCCCGGGCCCCACAGCAAGTGGCTACACCTTC
j_gene: TRBJ2-2; abundance: -; v_gene: TRBV24-1; d_gene: TRBD2; CDR3aa: CATSGPPGGGGHDGELFF; CDR3nt: TGTGCCACCAGTGGACCCCCGGGGGGAGGAGGACACGACGGGGAGCTGTTTTTT
j_gene: TRBJ1-2; abundance: -; v_gene: TRBV20-1; d_gene: -; CDR3aa: CSASTHIGRVPYGYTF; CDR3nt: TGCAGTGCTAGTACCCATATAGGCAGGGTCCCCTATGGCTACACCTTC